This T cell receptor (beta chain) comes out of a study of CD8+ T cells in alopecia areata. The treatment was: oral pan-JAK inhibitor, 5-10 mg twice daily. V gave up 6 bases and J gave up 4 bases; unmatched junction bases: 12. This CDR3 spans 16 amino acids. The germline V gene has CDR1 MNHEY and CDR2 SMNVEV (reference sequence). General study findings and limits: Scalp clonality decreased significantly with tofacitinib, and so did expanded CD8+ clones among the top 100.

Extracted RNA was reverse transcribed, and the resulting cDNA served as sequencing template. Repertoires were generated with immunoSEQ multiplex PCR, while TCRdb's copy carries only in-frame clones and drops some. This table has 170,000 or so clones, roughly 50% appearing once. Concerning this clone itself: Its antigen is not known.

The sample here was CD8+ T cells sorted from blood, taken at week 24, from a patient treated with tofacitinib. The V call is TRBV27, the J call TRBJ1-5; 7 bases fit TRBD1. The TCR originated in a human donor with alopecia areata. The CDR3 coding sequence is TGTGCCAGCAGGTCGGTGAGGGGGCGAGTAAATCAGCCCCAGCATTTT. As protein: CASRSVRGRVNQPQHF.